The 11 T cell receptor beta chains presented below share a single source sample, sequenced in a study of OX40 agonist ivuxolimab in advanced cancers. Libraries were prepared by immunoSEQ multiplex PCR; TCRdb keeps only in-frame clonotypes and omits some of them. Altogether 50,000 to 65,000 clones are present, around 85% being singletons, with the ten largest covering 6.5% to 7.5%. Sequencing was performed on CD4+ or CD8+ T cells sorted from blood, taken in a trial of the OX40 agonist ivuxolimab. These receptors all stem from an adult with an advanced solid tumor such as melanoma, head and neck, liver or kidney cancer.

V and J are TRBV5-4 and TRBJ2-2, with D unresolved. The CDR3 runs 16 residues. The V and J ends lost 0 bases and 4 bases respectively, with 13 bases between them. The V gene's germline CDR1 is SGHNT and CDR2 YYREEE (reference sequence). CDR3 nucleotide sequence: TGTGCCAGCAGCTTGGGGGCTCCGATACGCACCGGGGAGCTGTTTTTT. Translation: CASSLGAPIRTGELFF.

The CDR3 nucleotides read TGTGCCAGCAGCCCTGATAGGACGTTCTTCAGCTCCTATAATTCACCCCTCCACTTT. Translated: CASSPDRTFFSSYNSPLHF. The chain is built from TRBV7-9 and TRBJ1-6; no reliable D call. Germline values: CDR1 SEHNR, CDR2 FQNEAQ (reference sequence). The CDR3 consists of 19 residues. V dropped 5 bases and J dropped 0 bases, with 20 bases sitting between them. The full variable domain, rest sourced from reference TRBV7-9 and TRBJ1-6, is DTGVSQNPRHKITKRGQNVTFRCDPISEHNRLYWYRQTLGQGPEFLTYFQNEAQLEKSRLLSDRFSAERPKGSFSTLEIQRTEQGDSAMYLCASSPDRTFFSSYNSPLHFGNGTRLTVT.

This clone was detected a few times. V gene TRBV6-5 combines with J gene TRBJ1-5; D is unclear. Germline assignment: CDR1 MNHEY and CDR2 SVGAGI. The germline V and J ends were trimmed by 0 bases and 0 bases, with 6 bases remaining between them. This CDR3 is built from 15 residues. In nucleotides, the CDR3 is TGTGCCAGCAGTTACTCGACGGGTAGCAATCAGCCCCAGCATTTT. Translation: CASSYSTGSNQPQHF.

The rearrangement links TRBV30 to TRBJ1-2; 7 bases are a match to TRBD1. Losses at the gene ends were 3 bases for V and 2 bases for J; bases not matched to a gene: 6. CDR3 length: 14 residues. Germline V gene sequence: CDR1 GTSNPN, CDR2 SVGIG (reference sequence). CDR3 coding DNA: TGTGCCTGGAGAGGACAGGTCCGGAACTATGGCTACACCTTC. As protein: CAWRGQVRNYGYTF.

The J gene is TRBJ1-1, the V gene TRBV5-1; D is perhaps TRBD1 (5 bases). V shed 2 bases and J shed 1 base, with 6 bases lying between them. The CDR3 length is 13 residues. The V gene's germline CDR1 is SGHRS and CDR2 YFSETQ. CDR3 protein: CASSFTGNTEAFF. The DNA for the CDR3 is TGCGCCAGCAGCTTTACAGGGAACACTGAAGCTTTCTTT.

This clone was seen a few times. This sequence joins TRBV5-1 and TRBJ1-5; no definite D call. Germline CDR1 is SGHRS and CDR2 is YFSETQ. With 0 bases removed from V and 0 bases from J, the gap between germline ends came to 4 bases. The CDR3 runs to 14 residues. The CDR3 loop is CASSLDGSNQPQHF. The CDR3 DNA sequence: TGCGCCAGCAGCTTGGACGGTAGCAATCAGCCCCAGCATTTT.

This chain uses TRBV5-1 with TRBJ2-2; 12 nucleotides line up with TRBD2. The CDR3 consists of 15 residues. Germline CDR1 is SGHRS and CDR2 is YFSETQ. V gave up 5 bases and J gave up 5 bases; unmatched junction bases: 4. CDR3 amino acids: CASSGGLAGTGELFF. CDR3 sequence (DNA): TGCGCCAGCAGTGGGGGACTAGCGGGTACCGGGGAGCTGTTTTTT.

This clone was observed once. An end of the junction does not agree with germline; a read error may underlie this. The chain carries TRBV5-1 and TRBJ2-3, with 7 bases lining up with TRBD1. CDR1 is SGHRS and CDR2 is YFSETQ in the germline V gene. This CDR3 has 16 amino acids. CDR3 amino acids: CASRLIVGGGTDTQYF. The CDR3 DNA follows: TGCGCCAGCCGCTTGATTGTAGGGGGCGGCACAGATACGCAGTATTTT.

The V and J genes are TRBV19 and TRBJ2-5; maybe TRBD2 (7 bases). Germline-derived CDR1 and CDR2 are LNHDA and SQIVND (reference sequence). The CDR3 consists of 18 residues. Trimming stripped 3 bases from V and 1 base from J, with 21 bases between. CDR3 bases: TGTGCCAGTAGTATCGGGCACTCTGGCGGGGGCCTCCAAGAGACCCAGTACTTC. Its protein product is CASSIGHSGGGLQETQYF.

The V gene is TRBV10-3, the J gene TRBJ1-6, with D perhaps matching TRBD1 (5 bases). This CDR3 comprises 13 residues. The V end was cut by 0 bases, the J end by 8 bases, with 5 bases between. Germline assignment: CDR1 ENHRY and CDR2 SYGVKD. The CDR3 is CAISESRDSPLHF. The DNA of the CDR3 is TGTGCCATCAGTGAGTCCAGGGATTCACCCCTCCACTTT.

The chain employs TRBV27 and TRBJ2-3; D ambiguous. The CDR3 runs 14 residues. V was cut by 3 bases and J by 3 bases, with 10 bases left in between. In germline, CDR1 is MNHEY, CDR2 SMNVEV (reference sequence). In nucleotides, the CDR3 is TGTGCCAGCAGTTTCCCCGGACGGACAGATACGCAGTATTTT. This sequence encodes CASSFPGRTDTQYF.